This T cell receptor (beta chain) was recorded in a study of cytomegalovirus exposure and HLA in healthy donors. Sequenced by immunoSEQ multiplex PCR; TCRdb stores in-frame clones only, minus some. The sample contains approximately 200,000 clones, approximately 80% of which appear only once. Germline CDR1 is MNHEY and CDR2 is SMNVEV (reference sequence). Trimming cost V 6 bases and J 4 bases, with 16 bases left between them. This CDR3 region has 15 residues. Specimen: PBMCs. This clonotype was sampled from a man between 18 and 35 years old in good health and CMV-seropositive. The chain has TRBV27 and TRBJ1-5; D is possibly TRBD1 (5 bases). The CDR3, as DNA: TGTGCCAGCAGCCCCTCCGGCCGGGGGAATCAGCCCCAGCATTTT. It codes for CASSPSGRGNQPQHF.